Listed here are 8 T cell receptor beta chains from one sample, sequenced in a study of blood T cell repertoires in COVID-19. TCRdb's copy holds only in-frame clones and misses some; the assay was immunoSEQ multiplex PCR. In the table there are a few hundred thousand clones, roughly 91% of which are singletons. Sequenced material: PBMCs or T cells enriched from blood (not recorded which). These receptors were collected from a woman in her forties or fifties who had been exposed to COVID-19.

In nucleotides, the CDR3 is TGTGCCAGCAGCAACGGACAGGGCGCTAATGAAAAACTGTTTTTT. The encoded protein is CASSNGQGANEKLFF. V is TRBV6-5 and J is TRBJ1-4; 8 bases match TRBD1. The CDR3 sequence is 15 residues long. CDR1 is MNHEY, CDR2 SVGAGI, per germline. The ends lost 6 bases at V and 3 bases at J; junction bases unmatched: 6.

This rearrangement joins TRBV28 to TRBJ1-4; 9 bases agree with TRBD1. The V gene end was trimmed by 2 bases and the J gene end by 10 bases; junction bases not matched to a gene: 8. Germline V gives CDR1 MDHEN, CDR2 SYDVKM. CDR3 length equals 15 residues. The CDR3 loop is CASSLPGQGSVKLFF. The CDR3 nucleotides read TGTGCCAGCAGTTTACCCGGACAGGGGTCGGTAAAACTGTTTTTT.

Only a few counts were recorded for this clone. V gene TRBV28 combines with J gene TRBJ1-4, with a tentative D call TRBD1 (5 bases). Deletions cut 8 bases from V and 3 bases from J, with 16 bases between. This CDR3 is built from 15 residues. CDR1 MDHEN and CDR2 SYDVKM come from the germline V gene. The CDR3 loop is CASLPRGMANEKLFF. The CDR3 nucleotides are TGTGCCAGCCTCCCCCGGGGGATGGCTAATGAAAAACTGTTTTTT.

The rearrangement links TRBV10-3 to TRBJ2-5; the match to TRBD1 covers 8 bases. Germline V lookup: CDR1 ENHRY, CDR2 SYGVKD. The J segment lost 5 bases and the V segment lost 9 bases, leaving 8 bases of the junction unmatched. The CDR3 is made up of 13 amino acids. CDR3 DNA sequence: TGTGCCATACGACAGGGGCTACAGGAGACCCAGTACTTC. Translating it yields CAIRQGLQETQYF.

This clone was seen a few times. V usage is TRBV4-2 and J usage is TRBJ1-2; tentative D call: TRBD1 (5 bases). The CDR3 is made up of 14 amino acids. The V gene lost 2 bases and the J gene lost 5 bases, with 12 bases spanning the gap. Germline CDR1 reads LGHNA; CDR2 reads YNFKEQ. CDR3 sequence reads: CASSQIGAGYGYTF. As DNA, the CDR3 is TGTGCCAGCAGCCAAATCGGGGCGGGGTATGGCTACACCTTC.

The V and J genes are TRBV27 and TRBJ2-1, with D possibly TRBD2 on 6 matching bases. Trimming shortened V by 0 bases and J by 9 bases, and 18 bases separated the two germline ends. CDR3 size: 16 residues. CDR1 is MNHEY, CDR2 SMNVEV, per germline (reference sequence). The CDR3 coding sequence is TGTGCCAGCAGTTTATCCTGGCTGGGGGGTTCGGGTGAGCAGTTCTTC. Residues: CASSLSWLGGSGEQFF.

A note on this clone: In the same sample, other DNA sequences code for this CDR3. V usage is TRBV9 and J usage is TRBJ1-3, with D possibly TRBD1 on 6 matching bases. V was trimmed by 0 bases and J by 0 bases, leaving 7 bases between them. The CDR3 spans 15 residues. Looked up from germline, CDR1 is SGDLS and CDR2 is YYNGEE. CDR3 sequence reads: CASSVEQGSGNTIYF. The DNA for the CDR3 is TGTGCCAGCAGCGTAGAACAGGGCTCTGGAAACACCATATATTTT.

The CDR3 region is CSVSTGGRNQPQHF. The CDR3 DNA sequence: TGCAGCGTTTCTACAGGGGGCCGAAATCAGCCCCAGCATTTT. The chain recombines TRBV29-1 with TRBJ1-5, with 9 bases fitting TRBD1. The CDR3 extends over 14 amino acids. V shed 5 bases and J 4 bases; nucleotides not matched to a gene: 6. CDR1 is SQVTM and CDR2 is ANQGSEA in the germline V gene. Combining the CDR3 with reference TRBV29-1 and TRBJ1-5 gives the whole variable domain SAVISQKPSRDICQRGTSLTIQCQVDSQVTMMFWYRQQPGQSLTLIATANQGSEATYESGFVIDKFPISRPNLTFSTLTVSNMSPEDSSIYLCSVSTGGRNQPQHFGDGTRLSIL.